This TCR beta chain was sequenced for a study of cytomegalovirus exposure and HLA in healthy donors. General observations from the study: Certain indistinguishable V segments, among them TRBV6-2 and TRBV6-3, were excluded. Among TCR beta chains of equal frequency, HLA-associated ones were more clonally expanded in a later analysis. 16,951 TCR beta sequences were associated with HLA alleles at 0.05 false discovery rate in a later analysis.

Comments on this clone: Its antigen is unknown.

13 Jbeta primers and 60 Vbeta primers were used for the PCR. Using immunoSEQ multiplex PCR, the repertoire was profiled, and TCRdb retains in-frame clones only, with some absent. The sample includes about 190,000 clones, about three quarters of them seen just once. As for the donors, each was a healthy bone marrow donor. Germline lookup yields CDR1 SNHLY and CDR2 FYNNEI. The ends were cut back, 5 bases at V and 2 bases at J, with 12 bases in the middle. The CDR3 is 14 residues long. The material sequenced was PBMCs. The receptor's source is a woman in her twenties or thirties in good health and CMV-seropositive. The genes are TRBV2 and TRBJ1-2; D is perhaps TRBD1 (5 bases). The CDR3: CASSIGQSNYGYTF. Written as DNA, the CDR3 is TGTGCCAGCAGTATAGGACAATCCAACTATGGCTACACCTTC. Filled out from reference TRBV2 and TRBJ1-2, the complete variable domain reads EPEVTQTPSHQVTQMGQEVILRCVPISNHLYFYWYRQILGQKVEFLVSFYNNEISEKSEIFDDQFSVERPDGSNFTLKIRSTKLEDSAMYFCASSIGQSNYGYTFGSGTRLTVV.